Listed here are 5 T cell receptor beta chains from one sample, sequenced in a study of blood T cell repertoires in COVID-19. Data came from immunoSEQ multiplex PCR; TCRdb stores just in-frame clones and leaves some out. Altogether some 310,000 clones are present, around 87% being singletons, with the ten largest covering 1%. The source material was peripheral blood. Source of these receptors: a man aged 45-60 years with active or convalescent COVID-19.

The V gene is TRBV19, the J gene TRBJ1-6; no clear D gene. The germline CDR1 and CDR2 sequences are LNHDA and SQIVND (reference sequence). Deletions cut 7 bases from V and 8 bases from J, with 12 bases between. This CDR3 comprises 13 residues. CDR3 sequence reads: CASNSREYSPLHF. CDR3 bases: TGTGCCAGTAACTCCCGGGAATATTCACCCCTCCACTTT.

This chain uses TRBV3-1 (or the pseudogene TRBV3-2) with TRBJ1-1, with TRBD1 matching over 9 bases. Trimming removed 4 bases from V and 1 base from J; junction bases left unmatched: 7. Germline CDR1 is LGHDT and CDR2 is YNNKEL (reference sequence). The CDR3 totals 16 residues. Written as DNA, the CDR3 is TGTGCCAGCAGCCCCAGGGACAGGGCAAGGAACACTGAAGCTTTCTTT. Amino acids: CASSPRDRARNTEAFF.

This clone has only a few counts. The chain carries TRBV6-1 and TRBJ1-2; no clear D gene. V lost 3 bases and J lost 2, with 4 bases in between. CDR1 and CDR2 from the germline V gene are MNHNS and SASEGT. This CDR3 contains 12 residues. CDR3: CASSDRNYGYTF. Here the CDR3 DNA reads TGTGCCAGCAGTGACAGGAACTATGGCTACACCTTC.

This clone appeared a few times. The CDR3 DNA sequence: TGTGCCAGCAGTCCCACAGCCTTCTATGGCTACACCTTC. As protein: CASSPTAFYGYTF. V is TRBV12-3 or TRBV12-4 and J is TRBJ1-2; D unclear. With 5 bases removed from V and 4 bases from J, the gap between germline ends came to 11 bases. The CDR3 covers 13 residues.

This rearrangement joins TRBV7-9 to TRBJ1-1, with D hard to call. Germline CDR1 and CDR2: SEHNR and FQNEAQ (reference sequence). The CDR3 sequence is 14 residues long. The V end lost 1 base, the J end lost 4 bases, and 10 bases lay between the germline ends. Here the CDR3 reads CASSLGWASTEAFF. The CDR3 nucleotides read TGTGCCAGCAGCTTAGGGTGGGCCAGCACTGAAGCTTTCTTT.